The following is a T cell receptor (beta chain) sequence with its context. Its target is not known. V was cut by 1 base and J by 6 bases, with 17 bases left in between. Germline V gene sequence: CDR1 SGHDT, CDR2 YYEEEE. This CDR3 is 16 amino acids long. The data were taken from a study of somatic mutations in cytotoxic T cells in rheumatoid arthritis. Study in general: Patient blood (30 ml EDTA) was drawn right after diagnosis, before any treatment.

Broader study findings: There was no significant difference in CD8+ T-cell clonality between rheumatoid arthritis patients and age-matched healthy controls. Unknown were the antigen targets of the expanded CD8+ clones.

Produced via immunoSEQ multiplex PCR; TCRdb's table is partial and in-frame only. The sample has some 17,000 clones, 78% seen once. Positive selection using magnetic beads isolated the CD4+ and CD8+ cells (purity was checked by flow cytometry). This sequence was found in an adult with rheumatoid arthritis. The chain is built from TRBV5-6 and TRBJ1-5; TRBD1 is a possible D gene (5 bases). The source material was CD8+ T cells sorted from blood. DNA for the CDR3: TGTGCCAGCAGCTTGTTATCGCAGGGTTTGGGTCAGCCCCAGCATTTT. Translated: CASSLLSQGLGQPQHF.